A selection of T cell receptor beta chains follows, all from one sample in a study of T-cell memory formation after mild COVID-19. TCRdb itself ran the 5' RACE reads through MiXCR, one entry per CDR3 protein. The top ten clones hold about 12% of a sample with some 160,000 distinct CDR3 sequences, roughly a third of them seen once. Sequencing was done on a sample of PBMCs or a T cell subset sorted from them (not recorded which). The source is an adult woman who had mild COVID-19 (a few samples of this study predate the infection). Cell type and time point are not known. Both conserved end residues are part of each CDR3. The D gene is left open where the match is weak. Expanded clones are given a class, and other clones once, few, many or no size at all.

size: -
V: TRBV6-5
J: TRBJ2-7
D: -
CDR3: CASSFDMYSYEQYF
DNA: TGTGCCAGCAGTTTCGACATGTACTCCTACGAGCAGTACTTC

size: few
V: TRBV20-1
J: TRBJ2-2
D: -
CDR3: CSASPPPPNTGELFF
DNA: TGCAGTGCTAGTCCTCCCCCACCGAACACCGGGGAGCTGTTTTTT

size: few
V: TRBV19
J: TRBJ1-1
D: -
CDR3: CASTARRQWGITEAFF
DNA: TGTGCCAGTACCGCACGCAGACAGTGGGGCATCACTGAAGCTTTCTTT

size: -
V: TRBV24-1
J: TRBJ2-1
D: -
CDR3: CATSDPGLKRNEQFF
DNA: TGTGCCACCAGTGACCCCGGGTTAAAGAGGAATGAGCAGTTCTTC

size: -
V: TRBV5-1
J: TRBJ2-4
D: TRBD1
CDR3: CASSLNRGSNIQYF
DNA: TGCGCCAGCAGCTTGAACAGGGGATCGAACATTCAGTACTTC

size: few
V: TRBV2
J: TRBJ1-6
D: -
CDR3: CASRIDGSSYNSPLHF
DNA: TGTGCCAGCAGAATTGACGGAAGCTCCTATAATTCACCCCTCCACTTT

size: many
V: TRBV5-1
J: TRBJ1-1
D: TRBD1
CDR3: CASSLGGSTEAFF
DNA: TGTGCCAGCAGCTTAGGGGGCAGCACTGAAGCTTTCTTT

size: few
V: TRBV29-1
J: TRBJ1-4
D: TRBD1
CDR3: CSVETGGDEKLFF
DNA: TGCAGCGTAGAAACAGGGGGCGATGAAAAACTGTTTTTT

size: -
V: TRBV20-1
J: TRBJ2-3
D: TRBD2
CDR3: CSASQRGDPTDTQYF
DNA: TGCAGTGCTAGCCAGCGGGGGGACCCCACAGATACGCAGTATTTT

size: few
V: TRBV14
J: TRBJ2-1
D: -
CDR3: CASSQVSSYNEQFF
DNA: TGTGCCAGCAGCCAAGTTAGCTCTTACAATGAGCAGTTCTTC

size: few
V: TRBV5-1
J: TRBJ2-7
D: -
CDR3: CASNLGDTTYEQYF
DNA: TGCGCCAGCAACCTAGGCGACACCACCTACGAGCAGTACTTC

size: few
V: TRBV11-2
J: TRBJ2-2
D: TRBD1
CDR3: CASSLSRDRVRTGELFF
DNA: TGTGCCAGCAGCTTAAGTCGCGACAGGGTGCGCACCGGGGAGCTGTTTTTT

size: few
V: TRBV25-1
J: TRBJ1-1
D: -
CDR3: CASSEGGLEAFF
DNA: TGTGCCAGCAGCGAGGGGGGCCTTGAAGCTTTCTTT